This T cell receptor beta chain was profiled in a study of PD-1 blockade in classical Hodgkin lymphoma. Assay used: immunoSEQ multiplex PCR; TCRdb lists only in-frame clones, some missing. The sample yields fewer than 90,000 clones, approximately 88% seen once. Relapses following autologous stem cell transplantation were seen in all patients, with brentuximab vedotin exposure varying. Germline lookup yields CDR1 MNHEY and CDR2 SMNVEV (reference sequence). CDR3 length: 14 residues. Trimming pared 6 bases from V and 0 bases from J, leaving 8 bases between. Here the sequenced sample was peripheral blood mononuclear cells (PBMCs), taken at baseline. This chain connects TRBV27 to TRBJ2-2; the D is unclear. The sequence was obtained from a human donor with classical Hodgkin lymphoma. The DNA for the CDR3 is TGTGCCAGCAGCCCGTGGGCGAACACCGGGGAGCTGTTTTTT. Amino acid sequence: CASSPWANTGELFF.